What follows is one T cell receptor (beta chain) and its context. TCRdb's copy holds only in-frame clones and misses some; the assay was immunoSEQ multiplex PCR. There are roughly 100,000 clones in the sample; almost 95% occur only once, and roughly 0.88% lies in the top ten. The entry originates in a study of T cell changes during pregnancy in multiple sclerosis. Germline CDR1 and CDR2: LNHDA and SQIVND (reference sequence). The germline V and J ends were trimmed by 0 bases and 10 bases, with 18 bases remaining between them. The CDR3 is 16 amino acids. This rearrangement joins TRBV19 to TRBJ1-4; D not resolved. The clonotype comes from a female donor with multiple sclerosis, enrolled in a pregnancy study. The sample here was peripheral blood, taken after pregnancy. The CDR3 DNA is TGTGCCAGTAGTATAGATGTTGCAGGATCCTTGGGAAAACTGTTTTTT. Its protein product is CASSIDVAGSLGKLFF.